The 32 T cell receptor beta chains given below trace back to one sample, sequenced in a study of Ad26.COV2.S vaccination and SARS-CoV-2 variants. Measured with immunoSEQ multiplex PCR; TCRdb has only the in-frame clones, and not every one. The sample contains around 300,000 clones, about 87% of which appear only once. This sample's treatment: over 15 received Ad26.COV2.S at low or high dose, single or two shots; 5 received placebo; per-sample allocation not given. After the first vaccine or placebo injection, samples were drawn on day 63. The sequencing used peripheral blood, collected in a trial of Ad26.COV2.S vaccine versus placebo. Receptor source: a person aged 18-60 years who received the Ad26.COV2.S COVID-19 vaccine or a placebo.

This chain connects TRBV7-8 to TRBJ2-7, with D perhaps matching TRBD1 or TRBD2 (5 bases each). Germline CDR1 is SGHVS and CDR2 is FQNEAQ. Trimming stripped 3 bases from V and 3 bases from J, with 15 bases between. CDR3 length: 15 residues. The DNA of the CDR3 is TGTGCCAGCAGCTTGGGACCACCAGGGTTCTACGAGCAGTACTTC. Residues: CASSLGPPGFYEQYF.

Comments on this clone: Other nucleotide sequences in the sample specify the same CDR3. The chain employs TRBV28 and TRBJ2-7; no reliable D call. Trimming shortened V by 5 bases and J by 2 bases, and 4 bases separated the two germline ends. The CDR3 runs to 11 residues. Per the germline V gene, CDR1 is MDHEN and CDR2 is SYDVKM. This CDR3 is CASSLTYEQYF. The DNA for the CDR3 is TGTGCCAGCAGTCTCACCTACGAGCAGTACTTC.

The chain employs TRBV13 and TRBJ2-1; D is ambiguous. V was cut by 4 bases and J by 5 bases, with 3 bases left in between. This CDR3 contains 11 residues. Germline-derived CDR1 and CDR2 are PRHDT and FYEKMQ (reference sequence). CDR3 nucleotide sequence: TGTGCCAGCAGCTCTAACAATGAGCAGTTCTTC. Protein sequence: CASSSNNEQFF.

This chain's CDR3 is CASTPDRINTEAFF. The CDR3 DNA reads TGTGCCAGCACGCCCGACAGGATCAACACTGAAGCTTTCTTT. The chain employs TRBV11-2 and TRBJ1-1; tentative D call: TRBD1 (6 bases). Trimming removed 7 bases from V and 2 bases from J, with 14 bases in between. This CDR3 has 14 residues. Per the germline V gene, CDR1 is SGHAT and CDR2 is FQNNGV.

The CDR3 DNA is TGTGCCAGCTCACCCTCTGGGGGGAAAGAGACCCAGTACTTC. The encoded protein is CASSPSGGKETQYF. The chain has TRBV18 and TRBJ2-5; tentatively, D is TRBD2 (6 bases). The V and J ends lost 3 bases and 3 bases respectively, with 11 bases between them. The CDR3 has 14 amino acids. Germline V gene sequence: CDR1 KGHSH, CDR2 LQKENI.

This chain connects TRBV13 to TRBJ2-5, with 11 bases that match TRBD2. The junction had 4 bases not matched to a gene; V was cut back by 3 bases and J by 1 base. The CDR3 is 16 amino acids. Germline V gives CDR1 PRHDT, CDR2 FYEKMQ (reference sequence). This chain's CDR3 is CASSFRLAGSQETQYF. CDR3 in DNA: TGTGCCAGCAGCTTCAGACTAGCGGGGAGCCAAGAGACCCAGTACTTC.

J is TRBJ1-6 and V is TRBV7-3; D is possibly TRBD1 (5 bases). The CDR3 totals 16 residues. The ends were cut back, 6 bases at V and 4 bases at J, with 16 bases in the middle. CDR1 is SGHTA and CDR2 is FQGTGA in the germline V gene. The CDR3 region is CASRLSGLNYNSPLHF. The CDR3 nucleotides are TGTGCCAGCAGGTTATCGGGACTGAATTATAATTCACCCCTCCACTTT.

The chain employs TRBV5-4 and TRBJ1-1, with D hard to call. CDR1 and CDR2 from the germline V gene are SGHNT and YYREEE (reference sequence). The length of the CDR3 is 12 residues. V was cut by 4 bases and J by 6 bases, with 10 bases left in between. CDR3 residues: CASSADLSEAFF. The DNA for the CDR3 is TGTGCCAGCAGCGCAGACTTATCTGAAGCTTTCTTT.

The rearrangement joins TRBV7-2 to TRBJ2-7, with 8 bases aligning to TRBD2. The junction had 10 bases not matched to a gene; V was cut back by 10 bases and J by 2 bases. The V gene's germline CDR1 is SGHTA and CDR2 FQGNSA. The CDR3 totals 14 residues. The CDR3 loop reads CATGGAGGPYEQYF. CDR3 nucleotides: TGTGCCACCGGGGGGGCGGGAGGCCCCTACGAGCAGTACTTC.

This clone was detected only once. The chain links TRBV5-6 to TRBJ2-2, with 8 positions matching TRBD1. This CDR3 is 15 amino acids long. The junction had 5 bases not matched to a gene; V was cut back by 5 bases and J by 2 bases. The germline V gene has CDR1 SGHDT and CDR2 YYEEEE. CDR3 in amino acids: CASSSGTGNTGELFF. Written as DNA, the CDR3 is TGTGCCAGCAGTTCTGGGACAGGAAACACCGGGGAGCTGTTTTTT.

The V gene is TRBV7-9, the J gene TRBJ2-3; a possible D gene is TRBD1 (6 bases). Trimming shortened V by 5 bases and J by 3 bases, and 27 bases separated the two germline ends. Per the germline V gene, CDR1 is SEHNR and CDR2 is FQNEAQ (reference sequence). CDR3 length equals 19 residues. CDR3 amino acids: CASSPNILTPGRGTDTQYF. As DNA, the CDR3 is TGTGCCAGCAGCCCCAACATTCTTACTCCCGGCAGGGGAACAGATACGCAGTATTTT.

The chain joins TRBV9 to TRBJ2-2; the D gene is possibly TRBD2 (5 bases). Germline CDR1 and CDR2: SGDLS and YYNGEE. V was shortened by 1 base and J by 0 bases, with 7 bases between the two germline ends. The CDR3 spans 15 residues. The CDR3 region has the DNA TGTGCCAGCAGCGTACGAGGGACGAACACCGGGGAGCTGTTTTTT. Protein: CASSVRGTNTGELFF.

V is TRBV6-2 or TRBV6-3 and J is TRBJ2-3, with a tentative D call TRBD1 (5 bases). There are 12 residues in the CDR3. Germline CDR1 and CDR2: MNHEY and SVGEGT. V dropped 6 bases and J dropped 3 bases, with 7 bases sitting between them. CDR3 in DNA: TGTGCCAGCAGCAGGGTTACAGATACGCAGTATTTT. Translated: CASSRVTDTQYF.

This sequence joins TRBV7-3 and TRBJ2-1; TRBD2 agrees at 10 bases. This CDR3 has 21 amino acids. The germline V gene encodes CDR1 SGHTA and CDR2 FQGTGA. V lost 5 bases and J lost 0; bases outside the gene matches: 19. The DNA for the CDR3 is TGTGCCAGCAGCATAGAAAAGACTAGCGGGCGCTGGGCTAACTCCTACAATGAGCAGTTCTTC. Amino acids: CASSIEKTSGRWANSYNEQFF.

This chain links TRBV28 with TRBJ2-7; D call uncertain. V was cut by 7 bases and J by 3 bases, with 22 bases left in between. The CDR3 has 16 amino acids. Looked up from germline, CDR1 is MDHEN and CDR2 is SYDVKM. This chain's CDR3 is CASTQLPFPTGYEQYF. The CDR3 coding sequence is TGTGCCAGCACCCAACTCCCCTTCCCAACGGGCTACGAGCAGTACTTC.

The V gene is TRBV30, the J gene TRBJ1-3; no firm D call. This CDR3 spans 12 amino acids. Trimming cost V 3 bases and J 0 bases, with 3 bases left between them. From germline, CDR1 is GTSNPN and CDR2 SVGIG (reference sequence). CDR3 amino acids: CAWRASGNTIYF. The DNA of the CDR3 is TGTGCCTGGAGGGCCTCTGGAAACACCATATATTTT.

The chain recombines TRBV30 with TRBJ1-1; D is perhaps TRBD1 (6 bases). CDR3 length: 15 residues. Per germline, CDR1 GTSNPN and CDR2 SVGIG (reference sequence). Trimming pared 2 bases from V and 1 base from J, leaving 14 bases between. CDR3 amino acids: CAWSPRRGANTEAFF. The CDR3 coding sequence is TGTGCCTGGAGTCCCCGACGGGGGGCGAACACTGAAGCTTTCTTT.

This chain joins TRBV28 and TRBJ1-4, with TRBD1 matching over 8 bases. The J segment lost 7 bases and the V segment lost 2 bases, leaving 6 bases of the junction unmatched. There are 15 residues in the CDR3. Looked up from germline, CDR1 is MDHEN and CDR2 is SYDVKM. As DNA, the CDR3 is TGTGCCAGCAGTTTAGAGACAGGGGTGGGTGAAAAACTGTTTTTT. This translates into CASSLETGVGEKLFF. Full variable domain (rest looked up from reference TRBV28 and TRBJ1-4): DVKVTQSSRYLVKRTGEKVFLECVQDMDHENMFWYRQDPGLGLRLIYFSYDVKMKEKGDIPEGYSVSREKKERFSLILESASTNQTSMYLCASSLETGVGEKLFFGSGTQLSVL.

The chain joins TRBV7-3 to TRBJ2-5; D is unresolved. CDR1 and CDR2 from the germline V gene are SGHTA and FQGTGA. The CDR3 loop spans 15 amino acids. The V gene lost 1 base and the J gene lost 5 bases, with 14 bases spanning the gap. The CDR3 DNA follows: TGTGCCAGCAGCTTAAACGGCCAGGCGTGGGAGACCCAGTACTTC. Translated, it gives CASSLNGQAWETQYF.

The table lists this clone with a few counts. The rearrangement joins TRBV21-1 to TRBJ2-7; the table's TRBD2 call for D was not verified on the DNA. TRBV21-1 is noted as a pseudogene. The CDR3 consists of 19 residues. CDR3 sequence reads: CASRSNGICGCPGWDEQYF. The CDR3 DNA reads TGTGCCAGCAGAAGCAATGGGATCTGCGGGTGTCCCGGGTGGGACGAGCAGTACTTC.

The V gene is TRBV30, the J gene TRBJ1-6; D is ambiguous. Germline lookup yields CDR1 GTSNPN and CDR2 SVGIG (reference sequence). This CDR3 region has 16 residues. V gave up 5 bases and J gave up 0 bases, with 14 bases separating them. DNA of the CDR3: TGTGCCTGGGCAAAGGGCTCAGGCTCCTATAATTCACCCCTCCACTTT. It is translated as CAWAKGSGSYNSPLHF.

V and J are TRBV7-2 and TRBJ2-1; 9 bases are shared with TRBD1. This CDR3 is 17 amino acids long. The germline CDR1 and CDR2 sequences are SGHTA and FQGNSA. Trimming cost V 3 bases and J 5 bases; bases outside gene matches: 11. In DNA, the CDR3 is TGTGCCAGCAGCTTGCTTTTTAGGACAGGGGCCCACAATGAGCAGTTCTTC. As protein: CASSLLFRTGAHNEQFF.

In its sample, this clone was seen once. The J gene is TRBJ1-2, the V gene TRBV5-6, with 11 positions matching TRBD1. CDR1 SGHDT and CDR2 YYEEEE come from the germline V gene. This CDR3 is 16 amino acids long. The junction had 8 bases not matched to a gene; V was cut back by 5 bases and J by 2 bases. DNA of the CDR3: TGTGCCAGCAGAGCTAACGGACAGGGGGCGAACTATGGCTACACCTTC. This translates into CASRANGQGANYGYTF.

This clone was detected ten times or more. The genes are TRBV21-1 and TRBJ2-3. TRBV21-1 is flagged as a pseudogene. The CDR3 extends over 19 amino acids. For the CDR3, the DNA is TGTGCCAGCAGCAATATCGGTCGTTCGGGGCCCAGCCTCACAGATACGCAGTATTTT. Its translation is CASSNIGRSGPSLTDTQYF.

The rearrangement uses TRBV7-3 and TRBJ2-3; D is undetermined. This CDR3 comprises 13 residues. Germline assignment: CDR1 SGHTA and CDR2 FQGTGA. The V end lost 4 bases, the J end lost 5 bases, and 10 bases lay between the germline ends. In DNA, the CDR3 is TGTGCCAGCAGCTCCTCAAATAGAGATACGCAGTATTTT. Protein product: CASSSSNRDTQYF.

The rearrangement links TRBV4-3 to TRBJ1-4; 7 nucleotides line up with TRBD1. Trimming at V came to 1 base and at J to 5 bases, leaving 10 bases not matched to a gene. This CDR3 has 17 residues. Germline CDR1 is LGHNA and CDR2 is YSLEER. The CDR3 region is CASSQGYVDRENEKLFF. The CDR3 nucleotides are TGCGCCAGCAGCCAAGGGTACGTCGACAGGGAAAATGAAAAACTGTTTTTT.

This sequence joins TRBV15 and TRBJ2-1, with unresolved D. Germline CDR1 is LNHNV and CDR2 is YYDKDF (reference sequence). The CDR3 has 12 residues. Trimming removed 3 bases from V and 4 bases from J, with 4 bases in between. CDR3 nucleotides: TGTGCCACCAGCAGTTGGTACAATGAGCAGTTCTTC. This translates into CATSSWYNEQFF.

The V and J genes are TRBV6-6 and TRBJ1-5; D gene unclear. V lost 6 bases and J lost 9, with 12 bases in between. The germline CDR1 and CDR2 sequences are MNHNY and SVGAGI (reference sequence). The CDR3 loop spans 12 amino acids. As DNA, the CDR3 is TGTGCCAGCAGCCCCCAAGTGTGGCCCCAGCATTTT. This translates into CASSPQVWPQHF.

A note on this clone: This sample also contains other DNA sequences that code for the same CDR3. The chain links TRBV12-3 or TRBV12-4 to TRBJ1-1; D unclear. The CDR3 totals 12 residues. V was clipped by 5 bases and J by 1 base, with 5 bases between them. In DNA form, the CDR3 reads TGTGCCAGCAGTCCAGGGAACACTGAAGCTTTCTTT. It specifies CASSPGNTEAFF.

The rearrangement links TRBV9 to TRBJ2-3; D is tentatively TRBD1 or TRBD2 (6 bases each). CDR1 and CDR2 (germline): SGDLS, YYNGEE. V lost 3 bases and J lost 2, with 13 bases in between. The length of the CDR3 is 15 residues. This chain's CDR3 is CASSGGASSTDTQYF. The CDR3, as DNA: TGTGCCAGCAGCGGGGGGGCCTCTTCCACAGATACGCAGTATTTT.

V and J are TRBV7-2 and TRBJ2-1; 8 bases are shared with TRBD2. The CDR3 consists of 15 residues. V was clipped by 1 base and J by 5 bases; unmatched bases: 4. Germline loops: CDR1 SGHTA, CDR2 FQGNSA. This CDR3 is CASSLVSGGNNEQFF. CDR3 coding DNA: TGTGCCAGCAGCTTAGTGTCGGGGGGGAACAATGAGCAGTTCTTC.

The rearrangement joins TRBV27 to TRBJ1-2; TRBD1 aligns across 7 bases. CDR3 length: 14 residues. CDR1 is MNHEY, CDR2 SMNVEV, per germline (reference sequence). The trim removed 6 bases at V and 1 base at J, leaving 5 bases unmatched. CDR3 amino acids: CASSLQGRNYGYTF. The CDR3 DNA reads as TGTGCCAGCAGCTTACAGGGGCGTAACTATGGCTACACCTTC.